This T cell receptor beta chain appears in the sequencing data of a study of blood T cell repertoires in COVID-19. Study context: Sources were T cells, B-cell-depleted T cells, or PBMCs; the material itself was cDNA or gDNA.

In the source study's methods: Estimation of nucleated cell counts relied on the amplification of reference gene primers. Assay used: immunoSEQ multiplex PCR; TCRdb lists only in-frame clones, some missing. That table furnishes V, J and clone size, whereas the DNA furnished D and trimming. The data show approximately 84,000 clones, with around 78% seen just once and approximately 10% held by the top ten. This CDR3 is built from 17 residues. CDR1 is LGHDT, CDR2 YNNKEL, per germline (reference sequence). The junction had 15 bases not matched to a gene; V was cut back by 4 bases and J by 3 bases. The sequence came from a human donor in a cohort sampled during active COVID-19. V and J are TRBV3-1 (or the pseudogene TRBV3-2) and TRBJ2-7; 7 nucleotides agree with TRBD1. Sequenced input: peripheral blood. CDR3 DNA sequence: TGTGCCAGCAGCCGTCGACCACCACAGGGGTTAAACTACGAGCAGTACTTC. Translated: CASSRRPPQGLNYEQYF.